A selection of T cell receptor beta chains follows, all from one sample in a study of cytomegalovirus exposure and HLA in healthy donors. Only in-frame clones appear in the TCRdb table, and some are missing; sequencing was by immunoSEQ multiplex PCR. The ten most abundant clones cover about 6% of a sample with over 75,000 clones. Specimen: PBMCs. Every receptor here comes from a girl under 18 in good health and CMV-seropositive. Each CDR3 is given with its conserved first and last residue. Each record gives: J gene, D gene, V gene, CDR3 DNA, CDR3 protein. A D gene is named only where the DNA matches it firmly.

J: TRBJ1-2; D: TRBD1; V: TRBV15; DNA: TGTGCCACCAGCAGTAAGGGACAGGGGTATGGCTACACCTTC; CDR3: CATSSKGQGYGYTF
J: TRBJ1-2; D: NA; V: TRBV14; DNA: TGTGCCAGCAGCCCGGGGACAAACTATGGCTACACCTTC; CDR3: CASSPGTNYGYTF
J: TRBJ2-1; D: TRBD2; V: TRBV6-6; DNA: TGTGCCAGCATCGGGGGGGCCGCCTACAATGAGCAGTTCTTC; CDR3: CASIGGAAYNEQFF
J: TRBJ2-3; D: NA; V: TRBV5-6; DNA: TGTGCCAGCAGCTTGGGGGCAGGGTCCTCCGATACGCAGTATTTT; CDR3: CASSLGAGSSDTQYF
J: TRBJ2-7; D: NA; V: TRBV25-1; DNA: TGTGCCAGCAGTGTGGACACAGACTACGAGCAGTACTTC; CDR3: CASSVDTDYEQYF
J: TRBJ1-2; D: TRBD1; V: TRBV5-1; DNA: TGCGCCAGCAGCTTGGGACAGGGGAATCTAGGTGGCTACACCTTC; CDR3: CASSLGQGNLGGYTF
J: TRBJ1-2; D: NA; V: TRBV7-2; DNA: TGTGCCAGCAGCTTAGCACAGGAGACGTATTACTTCGATGGCTACACCTTC; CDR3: CASSLAQETYYFDGYTF
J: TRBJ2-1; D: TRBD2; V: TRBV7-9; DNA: TGTGCCAGCAGCCCGTGGACTAGCTGGGATGAGCAGTTCTTC; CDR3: CASSPWTSWDEQFF
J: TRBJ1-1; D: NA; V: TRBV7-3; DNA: TGTGCCAGCAGCTTAGGGCGGGGGTTGGACACTGAAGCTTTCTTT; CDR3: CASSLGRGLDTEAFF
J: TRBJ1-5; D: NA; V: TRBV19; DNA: TGTGCCAGTAGTATCCAGAGCAATCAGCCCCAGCATTTT; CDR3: CASSIQSNQPQHF
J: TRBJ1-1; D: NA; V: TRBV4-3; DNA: TGCGCCAGCAGCCAAGATTACGCAGGGTGGAACACTGAAGCTTTCTTT; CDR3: CASSQDYAGWNTEAFF
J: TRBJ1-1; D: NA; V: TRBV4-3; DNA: TGCGCCAGCAGCCCATCAAAACAAACGAACACTGAAGCTTTCTTT; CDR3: CASSPSKQTNTEAFF
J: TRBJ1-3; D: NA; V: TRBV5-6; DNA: TGTGCCAGCAGCTTGTTGGACAGAAGAAACACCATATATTTT; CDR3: CASSLLDRRNTIYF
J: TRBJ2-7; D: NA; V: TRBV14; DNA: TGTGCCAGCAGCCTCGGCCAGGCCTGGGAGCAGTACTTC; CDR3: CASSLGQAWEQYF
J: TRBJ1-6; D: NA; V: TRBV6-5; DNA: TGTGCCAGCAGTTACAGGGGGACCTATAATTCACCCCTCCACTTT; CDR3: CASSYRGTYNSPLHF
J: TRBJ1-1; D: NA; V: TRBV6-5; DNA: TGTGCCAGCACCAACAGGGTCACTGAAGCTTTCTTT; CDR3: CASTNRVTEAFF
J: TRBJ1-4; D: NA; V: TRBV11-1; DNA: TGTGCCAGCAGCCGCGGGGAAAAACTGTTTTTT; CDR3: CASSRGEKLFF
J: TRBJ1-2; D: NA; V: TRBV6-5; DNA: TGTGCCAGCAGTTACTCGTTCCAGGTGTCTCACTATGGCTACACCTTC; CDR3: CASSYSFQVSHYGYTF
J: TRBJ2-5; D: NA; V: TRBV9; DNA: TGTGCCAGCAGCGTAGCGGCAGGGATTCAAGAGACCCAGTACTTC; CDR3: CASSVAAGIQETQYF
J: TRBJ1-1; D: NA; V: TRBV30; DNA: TGTGCCGGGAGACGCAAACTGGGGGCGAGCACTGAAGCTTTCTTT; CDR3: CAGRRKLGASTEAFF
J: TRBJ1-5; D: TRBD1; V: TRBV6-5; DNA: TGTGCCAGCAGACGGGACAGCTTAAATCAGCCCCAGCATTTT; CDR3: CASRRDSLNQPQHF
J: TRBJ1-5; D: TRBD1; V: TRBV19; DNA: TGTGCCAGTAGTATAGGGGGACAGGGGGCAAGTAGGAGGAATCAGCCCCAGCATTTT; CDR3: CASSIGGQGASRRNQPQHF
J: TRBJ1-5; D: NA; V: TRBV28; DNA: TGTGCCAGCAGGATAGGGAGTAGCAATCAGCCCCAGCATTTT; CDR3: CASRIGSSNQPQHF
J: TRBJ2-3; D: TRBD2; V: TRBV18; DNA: TGTGCCAGCTCACCACCACGTCGGGGGGGCACAGATACGCAGTATTTT; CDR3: CASSPPRRGGTDTQYF
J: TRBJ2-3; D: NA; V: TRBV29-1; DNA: TGCAGCGTTAATCGGGGGGCGGCAGATACGCAGTATTTT; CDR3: CSVNRGAADTQYF
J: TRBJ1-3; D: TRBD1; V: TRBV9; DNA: TGTGCCAGCAGCGAAAGGGACAGGGAGGATGGAAACACCATATATTTT; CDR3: CASSERDREDGNTIYF
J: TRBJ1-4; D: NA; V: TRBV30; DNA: TGTGCCTGGAGTGTACGGGGGGGAGTAACTAATGAAAAACTGTTTTTT; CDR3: CAWSVRGGVTNEKLFF
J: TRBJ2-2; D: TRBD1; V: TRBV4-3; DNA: TGCGCCAGCAGCCAAGAGGCAGGGGGCGGTCCCGGGGAGCTGTTTTTT; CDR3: CASSQEAGGGPGELFF
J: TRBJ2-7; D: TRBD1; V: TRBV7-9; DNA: TGTGCCAGCAGCTTAGTGGACAGGGAACTTTACGAGCAGTACTTC; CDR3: CASSLVDRELYEQYF